This TCR beta chain was sequenced for a study of identical twins. The study's findings and limits: Monozygotic twin pairs showed more out-of-frame TCR alpha sharing than models estimated. Analyses of zero insertions could, in part, be confounded by invariant MAIT and iNKT cells.

Template switching added a universal primer site, and cDNA bore unique molecular identifiers. Each CDR3 protein gets one entry after TCRdb re-called the 5' RACE reads with MiXCR. This sample has more than 350,000 distinct CDR3 sequences, with roughly 10% found just once. The CDR3 loop spans 15 amino acids. Germline loops: CDR1 SGHDT, CDR2 YYEEEE. Trimming took off 6 bases at V and 3 bases at J, with 16 bases between the two ends. This clonotype was counted only a few times. The antigen is unknown. The chain joins TRBV5-6 to TRBJ2-4; D possibly corresponds to TRBD2 (5 bases). Input material: naive T cells sorted from blood. This receptor was taken from a woman between 50 and 59 years old in good health. CDR3 in amino acids: CASNTPELVKNIQYF. CDR3 coding DNA: TGTGCCAGCAACACCCCGGAACTAGTCAAAAACATTCAGTACTTC.